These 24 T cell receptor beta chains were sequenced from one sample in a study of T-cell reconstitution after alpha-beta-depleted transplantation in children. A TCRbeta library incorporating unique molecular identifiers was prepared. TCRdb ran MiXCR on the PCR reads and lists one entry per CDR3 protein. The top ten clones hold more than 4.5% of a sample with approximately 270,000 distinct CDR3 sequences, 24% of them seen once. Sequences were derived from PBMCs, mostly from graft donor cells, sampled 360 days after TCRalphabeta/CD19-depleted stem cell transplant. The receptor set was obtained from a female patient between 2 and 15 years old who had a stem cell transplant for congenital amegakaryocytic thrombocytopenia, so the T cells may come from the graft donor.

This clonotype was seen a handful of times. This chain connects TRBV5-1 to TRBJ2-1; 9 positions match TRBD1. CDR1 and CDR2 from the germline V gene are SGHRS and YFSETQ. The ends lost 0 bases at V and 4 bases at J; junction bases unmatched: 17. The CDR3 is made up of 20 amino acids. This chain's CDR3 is CASSLVRVGQGFVSYNEQFF. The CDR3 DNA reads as TGCGCCAGCAGCTTGGTCAGGGTAGGACAGGGGTTTGTTTCGTACAATGAGCAGTTCTTC.

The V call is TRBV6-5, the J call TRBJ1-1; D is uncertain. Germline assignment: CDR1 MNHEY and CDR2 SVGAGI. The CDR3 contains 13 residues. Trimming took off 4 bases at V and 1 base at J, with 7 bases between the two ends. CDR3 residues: CASSWVRNTEAFF. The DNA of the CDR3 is TGTGCCAGCAGTTGGGTGCGGAACACTGAAGCTTTCTTT.

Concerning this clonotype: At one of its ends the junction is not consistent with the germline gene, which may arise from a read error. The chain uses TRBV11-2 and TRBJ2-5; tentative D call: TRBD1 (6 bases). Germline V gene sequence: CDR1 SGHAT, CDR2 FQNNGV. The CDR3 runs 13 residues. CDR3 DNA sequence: TGTGCCCGCAGCCAGGGACATCGAGAGACCCAGTACTTC. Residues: CARSQGHRETQYF.

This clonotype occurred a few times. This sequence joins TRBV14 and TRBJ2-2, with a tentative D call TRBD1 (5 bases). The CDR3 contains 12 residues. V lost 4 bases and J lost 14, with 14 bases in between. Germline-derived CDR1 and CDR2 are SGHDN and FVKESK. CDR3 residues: CASSRDRQRLFF. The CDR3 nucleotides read TGTGCCAGCAGCCGGGATAGACAGAGACTGTTTTTT.

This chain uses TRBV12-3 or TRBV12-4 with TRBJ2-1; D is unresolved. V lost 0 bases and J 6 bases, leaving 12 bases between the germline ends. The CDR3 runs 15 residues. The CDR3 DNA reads TGTGCCAGCAGTTTAGCGTGGCAGTCATCCAATGAGCAGTTCTTC. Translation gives CASSLAWQSSNEQFF.

The CDR3 here is CASSLASGSMTDTQYF. Here the CDR3 DNA reads TGCGCCAGCAGCTTGGCTAGCGGGAGCATGACAGATACGCAGTATTTT. The rearrangement joins TRBV5-1 to TRBJ2-3; TRBD2 aligns across 10 bases. In germline, CDR1 is SGHRS, CDR2 YFSETQ. CDR3 size: 16 residues. V gave up 0 bases and J gave up 3 bases; unmatched junction bases: 4.

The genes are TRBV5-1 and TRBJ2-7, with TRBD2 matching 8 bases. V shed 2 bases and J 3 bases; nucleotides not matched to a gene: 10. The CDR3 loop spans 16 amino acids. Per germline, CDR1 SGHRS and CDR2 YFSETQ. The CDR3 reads CASSFYGGGTVYEQYF. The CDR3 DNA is TGCGCCAGCAGCTTTTATGGCGGGGGGACCGTCTACGAGCAGTACTTC.

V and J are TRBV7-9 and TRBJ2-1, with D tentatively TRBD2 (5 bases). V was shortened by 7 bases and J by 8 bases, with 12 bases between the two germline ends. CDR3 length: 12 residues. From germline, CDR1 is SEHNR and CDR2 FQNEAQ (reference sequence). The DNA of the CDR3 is TGTGCCAGCACCCGGAGGTGGGATGAGCAGTTCTTC. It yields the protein CASTRRWDEQFF. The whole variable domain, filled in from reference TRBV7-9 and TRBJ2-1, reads DTGVSQNPRHKITKRGQNVTFRCDPISEHNRLYWYRQTLGQGPEFLTYFQNEAQLEKSRLLSDRFSAERPKGSFSTLEIQRTEQGDSAMYLCASTRRWDEQFFGPGTRLTVL.

The CDR3 protein is CASSLEQGWTEAFF. Here the CDR3 DNA reads TGTGCCAGCAGCTTGGAACAGGGGTGGACTGAAGCTTTCTTT. The gene calls are TRBV5-6 and TRBJ1-1; 7 nucleotides line up with TRBD1. The trim removed 0 bases at V and 5 bases at J, leaving 4 bases unmatched. The V gene's germline CDR1 is SGHDT and CDR2 YYEEEE. This CDR3 has 14 residues.

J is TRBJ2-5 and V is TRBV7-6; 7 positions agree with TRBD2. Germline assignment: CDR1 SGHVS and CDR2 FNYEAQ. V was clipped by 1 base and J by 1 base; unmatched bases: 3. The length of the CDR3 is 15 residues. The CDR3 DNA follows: TGTGCCAGCAGCTTAGTTTGGGGGGGCCAAGAGACCCAGTACTTC. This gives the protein CASSLVWGGQETQYF.

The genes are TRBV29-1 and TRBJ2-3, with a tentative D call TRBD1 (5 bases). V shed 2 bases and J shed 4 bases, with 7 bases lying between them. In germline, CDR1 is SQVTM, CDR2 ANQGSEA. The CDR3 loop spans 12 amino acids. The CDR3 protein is CSVEQGSDTQYF. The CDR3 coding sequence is TGCAGCGTTGAACAGGGCTCAGATACGCAGTATTTT.

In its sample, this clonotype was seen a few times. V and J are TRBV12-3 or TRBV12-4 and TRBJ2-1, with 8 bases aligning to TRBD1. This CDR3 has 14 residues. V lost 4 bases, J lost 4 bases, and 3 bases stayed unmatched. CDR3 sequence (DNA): TGTGCCAGCAGTTCAGGGGGCCTTTACAATGAGCAGTTCTTC. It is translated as CASSSGGLYNEQFF.

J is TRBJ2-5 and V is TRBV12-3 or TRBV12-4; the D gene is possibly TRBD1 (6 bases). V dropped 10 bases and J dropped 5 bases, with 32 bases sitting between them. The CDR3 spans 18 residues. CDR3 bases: TGTGCCATCAGCCTTTCTTGGGGGCCAATTCCCCAAAGGGAGACCCAGTACTTC. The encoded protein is CAISLSWGPIPQRETQYF.

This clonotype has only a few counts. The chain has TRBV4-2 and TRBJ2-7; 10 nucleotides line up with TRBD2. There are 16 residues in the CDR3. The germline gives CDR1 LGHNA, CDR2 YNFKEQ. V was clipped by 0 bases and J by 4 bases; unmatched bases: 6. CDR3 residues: CASSQDELAGRYEQYF. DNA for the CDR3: TGTGCCAGCAGCCAAGATGAACTAGCGGGACGGTACGAGCAGTACTTC.

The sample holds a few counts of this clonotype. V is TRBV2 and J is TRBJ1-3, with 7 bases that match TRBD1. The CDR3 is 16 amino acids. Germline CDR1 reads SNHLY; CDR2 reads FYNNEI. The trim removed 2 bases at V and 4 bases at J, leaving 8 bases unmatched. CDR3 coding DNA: TGTGCCAGCAGTGAACGGGGACAGACAAGAGGAAACACCATATATTTT. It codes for CASSERGQTRGNTIYF.

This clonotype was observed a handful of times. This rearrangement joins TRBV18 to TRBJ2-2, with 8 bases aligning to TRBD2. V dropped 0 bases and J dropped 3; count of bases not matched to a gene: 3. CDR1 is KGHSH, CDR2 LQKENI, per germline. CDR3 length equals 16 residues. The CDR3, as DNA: TGTGCCAGCTCACCACCTCTGCGGGAGGACACCGGGGAGCTGTTTTTT. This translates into CASSPPLREDTGELFF.

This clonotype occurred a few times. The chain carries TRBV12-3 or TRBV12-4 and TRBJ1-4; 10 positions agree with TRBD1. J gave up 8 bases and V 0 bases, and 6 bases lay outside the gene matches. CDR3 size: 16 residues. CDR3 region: CASSLAWTGGEEKLFF. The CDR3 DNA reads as TGTGCCAGCAGTTTAGCATGGACAGGGGGAGAAGAAAAACTGTTTTTT.

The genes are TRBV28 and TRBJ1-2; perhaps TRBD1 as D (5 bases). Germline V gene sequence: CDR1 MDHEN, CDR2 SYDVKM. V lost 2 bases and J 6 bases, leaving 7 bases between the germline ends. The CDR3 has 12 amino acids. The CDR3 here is CASSLPGNGYTF. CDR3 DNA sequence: TGTGCCAGCAGTTTACCAGGGAATGGCTACACCTTC.

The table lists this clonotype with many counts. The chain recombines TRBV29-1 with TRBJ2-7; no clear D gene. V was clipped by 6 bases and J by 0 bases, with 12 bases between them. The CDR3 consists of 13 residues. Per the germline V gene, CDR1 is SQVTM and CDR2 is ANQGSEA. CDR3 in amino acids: CSVQDTISYEQYF. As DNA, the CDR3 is TGCAGCGTCCAGGATACGATCTCCTACGAGCAGTACTTC.

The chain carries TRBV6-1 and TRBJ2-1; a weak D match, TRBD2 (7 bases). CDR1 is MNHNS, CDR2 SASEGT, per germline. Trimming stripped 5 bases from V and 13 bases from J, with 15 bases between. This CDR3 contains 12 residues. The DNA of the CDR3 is TGTGCCAGCAGTCCCGGGGGGCCATTTCAGTTCTTC. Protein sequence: CASSPGGPFQFF.

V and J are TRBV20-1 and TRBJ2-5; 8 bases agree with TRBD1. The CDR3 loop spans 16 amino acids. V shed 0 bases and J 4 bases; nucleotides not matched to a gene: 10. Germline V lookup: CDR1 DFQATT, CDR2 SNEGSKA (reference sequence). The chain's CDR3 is CSARDVTDRVRETQYF. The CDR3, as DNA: TGCAGTGCTAGAGATGTTACGGACAGGGTGAGAGAGACCCAGTACTTC.

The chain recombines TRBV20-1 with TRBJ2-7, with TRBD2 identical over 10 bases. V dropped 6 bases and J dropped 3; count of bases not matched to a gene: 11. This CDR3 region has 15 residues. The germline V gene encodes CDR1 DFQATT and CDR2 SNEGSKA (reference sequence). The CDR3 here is CSASDPSGRDYEQYF. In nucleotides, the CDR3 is TGCAGTGCGAGCGACCCTAGCGGGAGAGACTACGAGCAGTACTTC.

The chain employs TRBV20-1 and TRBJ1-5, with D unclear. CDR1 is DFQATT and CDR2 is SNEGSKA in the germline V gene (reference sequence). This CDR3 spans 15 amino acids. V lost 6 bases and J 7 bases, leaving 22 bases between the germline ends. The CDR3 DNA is TGCAGTGCCACCCCTTTTGAGGAGGGAGGGCAGCCCCAGCATTTT. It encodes CSATPFEEGGQPQHF.

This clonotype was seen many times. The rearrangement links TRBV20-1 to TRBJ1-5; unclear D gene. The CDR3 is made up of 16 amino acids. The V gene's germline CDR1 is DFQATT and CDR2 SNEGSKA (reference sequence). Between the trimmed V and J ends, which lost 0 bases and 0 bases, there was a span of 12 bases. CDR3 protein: CSARDRGPYSNQPQHF. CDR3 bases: TGCAGTGCTAGAGATCGAGGACCGTATAGCAATCAGCCCCAGCATTTT.